This T cell receptor (beta chain) was recorded in a study of blood T cells in healthy people across ages (dated by TCRdb to between 2014 and 2017). Regarding the research as a whole: In model experiments, roughly one uniquely barcoded TCR beta cDNA molecule per two T cells was captured by template switching. The study analyzed two additional independent replicas of 1 million unique cDNA reads from the same blood draw for two donors, one aged 18 to 29 and one aged 80 or older. Donors of different ages were randomly distributed across sequencing lanes to avoid experimental bias. Age-related changes in TCR beta repertoire diversity were measured in the study by deep sequencing normalized with unique cDNA molecular identifiers. The donors were split into four age groups: young (average around 15 years), middle-aged (39), aged (more than 60) and long-lived (82). Paper-wide results and their limitations: As age increased, observed TCR beta diversity per million T cells dropped in a roughly linear way, and a significant reduction was already evident by age roughly 40. There was a strong correlation between observed TCR beta diversity and the percentage of naive T cells measured by flow cytometry. Because the CMV infection status of the donors was unknown, age-related changes in expanded clonotypes may potentially have been confounded. Since profiling was done on bulk unsorted PBMCs, naive and antigen-experienced compartments could not be conclusively compared. Compared with the aged group, more naive CD4+ T cells, fewer expanded clones and increased TCR diversity were shown by the long-lived group, suggesting age selection. Estimates of total diversity from one million sequenced T cells were regarded as lower bounds and underestimates.

V gives up 4 bases and J gives up 5 bases, and the segment between their germline ends measures 9 bases. The CDR3 spans 11 residues, from the cysteine through the phenylalanine. The CDR3 DNA has 33 bases and is translated from base 1. CDR1 and CDR2 are read off the germline V gene as SQVTM and ANQGSEA. The library was made by 5' RACE. Data came from an Illumina HiSeq 2500. A second PCR of about 6 to 12 cycles was performed with a sample-barcoded 5' primer and a J-beta primer mix. A unique molecular identifier was introduced onto each TCR beta cDNA molecule by a template-switch 5' adaptor carrying 12 random nucleotides. Each sample yielded at least 2.5 million CDR3-containing paired-end reads. First-strand cDNA synthesis was performed from all RNA using the Mint cDNA synthesis kit, with priming by a TRBC-specific oligonucleotide. Following uracil-DNA glycosylase treatment, all cDNA underwent a first 18-cycle PCR with the universal primers M1SS and BC2_uni_R. The original pipeline was this. For normalization, 1 million high-quality reads were randomly selected from each sample, with every read carrying a distinct molecular identifier. Reads sharing molecular identifiers were discarded rather than binned into consensus sequences. CDR3 identification, clonotype clustering and error correction used MiTCR with a Q25 quality threshold and the strictest error-elimination algorithm. A nonparametric unseen species model with Euler transformation was used to estimate lower-bound total TCR beta diversity. Starting from the raw public reads, TCRdb applied fastp trimming at Q25, assembled clones with MiXCR and retained in-frame beta chains. Rows matching on CDR3 protein sequence are summarized as one entry with the most common DNA and genes. In this record, the V and J calls reflect TCRdb's handling and not the investigators' own analysis. Present in this sample are about 730,000 distinct CDR3 sequences, roughly 43% of which were seen just once. More than 20% of the sample rests with the top ten.

Concerning this clonotype: Its target antigen remains unknown. No per-base quality is available; no much larger clone lies one base away.

The donors were around 39 Caucasian individuals from Russia, aged roughly 6 to 95 years, who were systemically healthy. Each donor gave about 9.2 milliliters of peripheral blood, drawn into EDTA-treated Vacutainer tubes. Ficoll-Paque density-gradient centrifugation was used to isolate PBMCs, with at least 7 million per sample. Trizol reagent was used to extract total RNA from the PBMCs, yielding at least 6 micrograms per sample. The percentages of naive CD45RAhigh/CD27high T cells were determined by flow cytometry on a PBMC aliquot from every donor. Sequencing was done on a sample of blood. This clonotype originated in a woman in her fifties or sixties in good health. The rearranged segments are TRBV29-1 and TRBJ2-7; the D match is possibly TRBD1 or TRBD2, with 5 bases aligned in each. The nucleotide sequence reads TGCAGCGTTGGAGGGGCTGACGAGCAGTACTTC. Its translation reads: CSVGGADEQYF.